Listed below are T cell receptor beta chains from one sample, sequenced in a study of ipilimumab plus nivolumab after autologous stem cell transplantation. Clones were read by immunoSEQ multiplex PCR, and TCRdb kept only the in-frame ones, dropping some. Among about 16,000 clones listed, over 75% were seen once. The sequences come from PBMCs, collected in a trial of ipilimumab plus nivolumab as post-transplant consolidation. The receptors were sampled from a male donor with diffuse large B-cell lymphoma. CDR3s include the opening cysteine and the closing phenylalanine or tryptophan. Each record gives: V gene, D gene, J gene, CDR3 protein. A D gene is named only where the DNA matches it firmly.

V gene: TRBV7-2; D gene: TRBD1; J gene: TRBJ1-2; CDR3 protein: CASSSRGQGAVGYTF
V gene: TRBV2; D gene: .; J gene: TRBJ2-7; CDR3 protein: CASSANLYNEQYF
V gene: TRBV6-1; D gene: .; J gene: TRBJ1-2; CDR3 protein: CASSVVDYGYTF
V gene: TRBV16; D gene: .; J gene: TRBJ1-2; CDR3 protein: CASSQSHGAWGYTF
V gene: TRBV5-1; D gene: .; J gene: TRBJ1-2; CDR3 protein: CASSQRDGFGGYTF
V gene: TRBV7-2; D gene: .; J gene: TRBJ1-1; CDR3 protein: CASSLMGDTEAFF
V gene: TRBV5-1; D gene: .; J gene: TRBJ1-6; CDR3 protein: CASSLDSYSPLHF
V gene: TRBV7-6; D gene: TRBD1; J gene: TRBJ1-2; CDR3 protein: CASSPGQGPFHYGYTF
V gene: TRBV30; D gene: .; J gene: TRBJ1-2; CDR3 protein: CAWSVEGRYGYTF
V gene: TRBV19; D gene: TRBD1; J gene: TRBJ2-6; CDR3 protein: CASSKTGGWSSGANVLTF
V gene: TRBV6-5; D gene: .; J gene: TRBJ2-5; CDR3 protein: CASSTQGAERETQYF
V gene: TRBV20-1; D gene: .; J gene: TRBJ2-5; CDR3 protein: CSARRETQYF
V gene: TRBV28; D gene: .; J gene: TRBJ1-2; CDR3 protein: CASSLLLGGYGYTF
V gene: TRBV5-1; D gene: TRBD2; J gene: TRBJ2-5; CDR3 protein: CASSLEGLAGGGIRETQYF
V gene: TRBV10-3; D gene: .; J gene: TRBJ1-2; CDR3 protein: CAISKSGERGYTF
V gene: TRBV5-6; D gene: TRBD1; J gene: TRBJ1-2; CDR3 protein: CASSSRDRYYGYTF